This T cell receptor (beta chain) comes out of a study of shared clonotypes between healthy human individuals (dated by TCRdb to 2018 to 2020). Study-level background: The cohort included three men and a couple of women between 18 and 49 years of age. Libraries were prepared and TCR repertoires were sequenced by different laboratories using diverse techniques, in order to increase sequencing depth and limit assay-specific biases. For each donor, CD4 naive and CD4 memory were each run on three plates, CD8 naive on two plates, and CD8 memory on one plate. Leukapheresis yielded between about 0.9 and 9 billion PBMCs per donor. To estimate repertoire size and how much clonotype sharing occurs between individuals, the study deeply sequenced the blood TCR repertoires of 4 to 6 healthy adults.

A remark on this clone: There is no known antigen for this receptor. No base-level quality is on record; no much larger clone is a single base apart.

Healthy HIV-negative adults with no recently reported acute infections or vaccinations were included as donors. Every donor was a Caucasian adult residing in Nashville, Tennessee, USA. CD4+ T cells were enriched by magnetic negative selection, after which naive cells were positively selected on CD45RA and the negative fraction was taken as the memory subset. Blood was obtained by leukapheresis, after which PBMCs were separated by Ficoll-Histopaque density gradient centrifugation and cryopreserved in liquid nitrogen vapor phase. Purity and quantity of every magnetically sorted T cell population were checked by analytical flow cytometry. Genomic DNA was isolated from every sorted fraction and measured by UV absorbance on a Nanodrop 2000c. Using the deep immunoSEQ assay, multiplex PCR amplified TCR CDR3 regions from genomic DNA. Genomic DNA extracted from each cell subset was distributed evenly over all wells of several immunoSEQ 96-well plates, and each plate served as one replicate. For sorted subsets, about 0.2 ug genomic DNA, equal to tens of thousands of T cell genomes, was loaded into each replicate PCR. Purified libraries were measured with a Qubit 3.0 fluorometer, size-checked on a Bioanalyzer 2100, and measured again with the KAPA Library Quantification kit. A separate single-read 150-cycle Illumina NextSeq 550 flow cell was used to sequence each immunoSEQ 96-well plate. The study's processing was this. Because the immunoSEQ output held only junctional sequences and lacked quality scores, the filtering could not match the filtering applied to full-length reads. Sequences were annotated with PyIR, a Python wrapper for IgBLAST v1.9, and V/J genes and CDR3 were assigned using IMGT germline references. Any read was removed if the V/J assignment was weak (E-value above 1e-6), the CDR3 was missing, or the read contained stop codons, out-of-frame junctions, or ambiguous translated residues. V3J clonotypes were defined as sequences sharing an identical inferred V gene, J gene, and CDR3 amino acid sequence. Percentage overlap between repertoires was computed as shared unique clonotypes divided by the size of the smaller repertoire. Richness of each repertoire was evaluated using RTK rarefaction, the Chao1 estimator, and Recon v2.1 estimates of unobserved clonotypes. OLGA was used to compute generation probabilities for all TCRbeta clonotypes that the gDNA method yielded from a handful of donors. The immuneACCESS repertoire file appears here via TCRdb, limited to in-frame rearrangements. These files lack a portion of the clones; in checked studies, under half of the deficit traces to unresolved V genes, and the cause of the others is not known. V and J calls plus clone size are reproduced from that table; the DNA served to infer D and trimming. A total of 600,000 to 700,000 clones appear in this sample, 55% to 85% of them only once. The ten largest make up around 1.8% of the sample.

The full study reports these points: Pairwise subsampling led to the expectation that sequencing depth would affect the degree of clonotype sharing among donors. Incomplete sequencing was indicated by rarefaction of sorted-subset datasets, despite the large sequencing depth. Only blood was sampled, and tissue TCR repertoires likely differ from those in blood. The genetic and exposure-history diversity represented was limited by the small number of donors. When several donors were compared, the shared fraction of clonotypes was roughly 5% for naive CD4, about 4% for naive CD8, 2% to 2.5% for memory CD4, and 0.4% for memory CD8. Clonotypes shared by all four sorted-subset donors showed higher generation probabilities than non-shared clonotypes. Naive subsets generally had larger estimated clonotype richness than memory subsets.

The CDR3 goes from the cysteine to the phenylalanine over 15 residues. The retained sequence is limited to the CDR3, 45 bases, with the frame set at the first base. Trimmed from V: 6 bases; trimmed from J: 6 bases; junction bases lacking a gene match: 10. Sequences MNHEY (CDR1) and SVGAGI (CDR2) are obtained from the germline V gene. The receptor was isolated from a young woman in good health. Source material: memory CD4+ T cells sorted from blood. The sample's cell subset or site label, decoded: CD45RA-negative fraction. The rearranged chain carries TRBV6-5 and TRBJ2-5; 10 bases in the junction line up with TRBD1. The CDR3 is CASSLPGQGLQTQYF. The nucleotide sequence reads TGTGCCAGCAGCCTTCCGGGACAGGGGTTACAGACCCAGTACTTC.